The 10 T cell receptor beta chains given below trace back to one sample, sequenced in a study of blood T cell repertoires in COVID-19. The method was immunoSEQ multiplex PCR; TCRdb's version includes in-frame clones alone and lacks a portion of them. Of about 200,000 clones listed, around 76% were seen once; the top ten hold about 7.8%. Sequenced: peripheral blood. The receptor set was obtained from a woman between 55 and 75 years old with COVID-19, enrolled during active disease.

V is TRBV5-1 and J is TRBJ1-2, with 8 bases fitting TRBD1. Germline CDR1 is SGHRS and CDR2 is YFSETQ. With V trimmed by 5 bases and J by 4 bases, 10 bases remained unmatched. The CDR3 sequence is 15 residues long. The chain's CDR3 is CASSPGGFGGYGYTF. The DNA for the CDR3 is TGCGCCAGCAGTCCAGGGGGCTTCGGGGGCTATGGCTACACCTTC.

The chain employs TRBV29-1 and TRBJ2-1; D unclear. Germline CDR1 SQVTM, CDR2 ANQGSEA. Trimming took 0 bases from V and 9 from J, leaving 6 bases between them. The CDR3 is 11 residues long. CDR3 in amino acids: CSVEDVGEQFF. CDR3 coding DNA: TGCAGCGTTGAAGACGTCGGTGAGCAGTTCTTC.

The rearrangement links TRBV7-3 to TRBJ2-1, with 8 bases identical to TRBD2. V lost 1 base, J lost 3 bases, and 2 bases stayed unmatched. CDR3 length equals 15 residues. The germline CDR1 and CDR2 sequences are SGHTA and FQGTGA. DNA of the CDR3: TGTGCCAGCAGCTTAAGGCTAGCGGGCTACAATGAGCAGTTCTTC. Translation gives CASSLRLAGYNEQFF. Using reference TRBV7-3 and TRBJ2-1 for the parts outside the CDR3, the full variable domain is GAGVSQTPSNKVTEKGKYVELRCDPISGHTALYWYRQSLGQGPEFLIYFQGTGAADDSGLPNDRFFAVRPEGSVSTLKIQRTERGDSAVYLCASSLRLAGYNEQFFGPGTRLTVL.

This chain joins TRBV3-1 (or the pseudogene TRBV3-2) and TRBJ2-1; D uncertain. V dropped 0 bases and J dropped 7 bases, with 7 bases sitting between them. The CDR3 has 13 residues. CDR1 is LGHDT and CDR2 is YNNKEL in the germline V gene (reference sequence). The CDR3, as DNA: TGTGCCAGCAGCCAAGATGAGGTAAATGAGCAGTTCTTC. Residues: CASSQDEVNEQFF.

The CDR3 spells CASSPGEVFGETQYF. The CDR3 nucleotides are TGTGCCAGCAGCCCCGGGGAGGTGTTCGGAGAGACCCAGTACTTC. The chain joins TRBV4-2 to TRBJ2-5; D perhaps matches TRBD2 (6 bases). From germline, CDR1 is LGHNA and CDR2 YNFKEQ. V was trimmed by 4 bases and J by 4 bases, leaving 16 bases between them. This CDR3 is built from 15 residues.

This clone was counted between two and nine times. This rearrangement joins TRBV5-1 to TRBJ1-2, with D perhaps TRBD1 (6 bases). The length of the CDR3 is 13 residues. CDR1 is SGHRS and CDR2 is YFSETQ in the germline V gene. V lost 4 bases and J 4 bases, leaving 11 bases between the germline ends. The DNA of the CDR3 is TGCGCCAGCAGCGCCCGGGACACCTATGGCTACACCTTC. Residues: CASSARDTYGYTF.

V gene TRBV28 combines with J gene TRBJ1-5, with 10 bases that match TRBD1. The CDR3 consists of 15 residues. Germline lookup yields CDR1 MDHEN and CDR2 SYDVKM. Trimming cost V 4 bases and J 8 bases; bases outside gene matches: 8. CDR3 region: CASSSGTGVMEPQHF. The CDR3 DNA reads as TGTGCCAGCAGTTCCGGGACAGGGGTCATGGAGCCCCAGCATTTT.

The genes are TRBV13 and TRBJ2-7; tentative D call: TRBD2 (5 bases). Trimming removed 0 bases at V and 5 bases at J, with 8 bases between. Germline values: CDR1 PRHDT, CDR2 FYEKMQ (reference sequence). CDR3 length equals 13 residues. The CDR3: CASSLGEGNEQYV. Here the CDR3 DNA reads TGTGCCAGCAGCTTAGGAGAGGGAAACGAGCAGTACGTC.

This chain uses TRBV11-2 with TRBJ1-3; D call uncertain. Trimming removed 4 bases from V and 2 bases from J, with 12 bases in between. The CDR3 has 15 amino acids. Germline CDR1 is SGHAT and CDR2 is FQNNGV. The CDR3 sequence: CASSSPGRTGNTIYF. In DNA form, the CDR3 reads TGTGCCAGCAGCTCCCCGGGTCGGACTGGAAACACCATATATTTT.

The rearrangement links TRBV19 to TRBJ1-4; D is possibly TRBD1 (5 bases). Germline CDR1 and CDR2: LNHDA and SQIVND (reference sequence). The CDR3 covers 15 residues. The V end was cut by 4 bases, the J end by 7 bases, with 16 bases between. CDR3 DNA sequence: TGTGCCAGTAGTACCCTAAATCAGGGTAGTGAAAAACTGTTTTTT. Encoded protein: CASSTLNQGSEKLFF.